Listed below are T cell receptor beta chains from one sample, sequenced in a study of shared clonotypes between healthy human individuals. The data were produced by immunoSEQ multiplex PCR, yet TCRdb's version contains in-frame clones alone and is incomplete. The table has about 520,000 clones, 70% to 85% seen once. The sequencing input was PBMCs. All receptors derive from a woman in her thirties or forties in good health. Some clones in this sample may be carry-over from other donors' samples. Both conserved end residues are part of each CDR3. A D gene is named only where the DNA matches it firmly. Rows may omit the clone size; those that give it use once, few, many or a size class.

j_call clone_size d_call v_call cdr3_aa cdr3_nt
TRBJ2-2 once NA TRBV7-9 CASDSKGGRDTGELFF TGTGCCAGCGACTCAAAGGGGGGGCGGGACACCGGGGAGCTGTTTTTT
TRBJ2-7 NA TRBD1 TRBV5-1 CASSLQGTSYEQYF TGCGCCAGCAGCTTACAGGGGACCTCCTACGAGCAGTACTTC
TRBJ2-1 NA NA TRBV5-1 CASSSEPLADEQFF TGCGCCAGCAGCTCCGAACCATTAGCCGATGAGCAGTTCTTC
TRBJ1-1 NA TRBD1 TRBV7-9 CASSFISGTENTEAFF TGTGCCAGCAGCTTCATTTCCGGGACAGAGAACACTGAAGCTTTCTTT
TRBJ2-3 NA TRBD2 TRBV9 CASSGLAGQITDTQYF TGTGCCAGCAGCGGACTAGCGGGACAAATCACAGATACGCAGTATTTT
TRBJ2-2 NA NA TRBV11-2 CASSPLAGPTGELFF TGTGCCAGCAGCCCCCTGGCAGGGCCCACCGGGGAGCTGTTTTTT
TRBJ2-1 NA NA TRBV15 CATSRERPRGNEQFF TGTGCCACCAGCAGAGAACGCCCGAGGGGCAATGAGCAGTTCTTC
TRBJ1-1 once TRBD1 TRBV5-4 CASSGRQGSPLNTEAFF TGTGCCAGCAGCGGACGACAGGGTTCACCTTTGAACACTGAAGCTTTCTTT
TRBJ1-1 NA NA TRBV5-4 CASSSWQGTEAFF TGTGCCAGCAGCTCCTGGCAGGGCACTGAAGCTTTCTTT
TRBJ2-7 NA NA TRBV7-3 CASSLTQGLREQYF TGTGCCAGCAGCTTAACGCAGGGTCTACGTGAGCAGTACTTC
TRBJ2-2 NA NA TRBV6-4 CASSDSTGELFF TGTGCCAGCAGTGACTCAACCGGGGAGCTGTTTTTT
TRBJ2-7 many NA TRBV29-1 CSAVKDSSYEQYF TGCAGCGCCGTTAAGGACAGCTCCTACGAGCAGTACTTC
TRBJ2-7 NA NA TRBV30 CACRGARYEQYF TGTGCCTGTAGAGGGGCTCGGTACGAGCAGTACTTC
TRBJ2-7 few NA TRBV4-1 CASSPPGHRSSYEQYF TGCGCCAGCAGCCCCCCGGGACACCGGAGCTCCTACGAGCAGTACTTC
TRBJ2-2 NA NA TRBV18 CASSPDPTGELFF TGTGCCAGCTCACCCGACCCCACCGGGGAGCTGTTTTTT
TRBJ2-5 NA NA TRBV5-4 CASSDRGEETQYF TGTGCCAGCAGCGACCGGGGAGAAGAGACCCAGTACTTC
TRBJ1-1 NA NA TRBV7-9 CASSQYPDSGDTEAFF TGTGCCAGCAGCCAATACCCGGACAGTGGGGACACTGAAGCTTTCTTT
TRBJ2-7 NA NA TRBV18 CAGGDNLAEQYF TGTGCCGGGGGAGATAACCTCGCCGAGCAGTACTTC
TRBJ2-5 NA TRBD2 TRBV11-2 CASSLCGGSSGSETQYF TGTGCCAGCAGCTTATGCGGCGGGAGCTCTGGGTCAGAGACCCAGTACTTC
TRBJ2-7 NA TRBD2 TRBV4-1 CASSQVPSGRASTYEQYF TGCGCCAGCAGCCAAGTTCCCAGCGGGAGGGCCTCTACCTACGAGCAGTACTTC
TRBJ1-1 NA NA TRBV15 CATSRALGVNTEAFF TGTGCCACCAGCAGAGCCTTGGGGGTGAACACTGAAGCTTTCTTT
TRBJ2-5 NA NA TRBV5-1 CASSLSAVGQETQYF TGCGCCAGCAGCTTGTCGGCGGTGGGGCAAGAGACCCAGTACTTC